These 6 T cell receptor beta chains originate from one sample sequenced in a study of T cells in Graves' hyperthyroidism and ophthalmopathy. The CDR3 regions of TCR beta were amplified from RNA transcripts. HTBI primers were used for first-round RT-PCR of the TCR CDR3. TCRdb independently ran MiXCR on the multiplex PCR reads; one entry per CDR3 protein. The table includes about 690,000 distinct CDR3 sequences, roughly a sixth detected once. Sequenced material: blood. Receptor source: a man aged 50-60 years with Graves' hyperthyroidism.

This clonotype has ten or more counts. This rearrangement joins TRBV28 to TRBJ1-5; D remains unclear. V was trimmed by 1 base and J by 2 bases, leaving 6 bases between them. CDR1 MDHEN and CDR2 SYDVKM come from the germline V gene. This CDR3 region has 14 residues. CDR3 sequence: CASSLLQGNQPQHF. CDR3 DNA: TGTGCCAGCAGTTTATTACAAGGCAATCAGCCCCAGCATTTT.

This clonotype was counted at least ten times. The gene calls are TRBV19 and TRBJ2-7, with TRBD2 matching 9 bases. The CDR3 sequence is 17 residues long. Germline V CDR1 and CDR2: LNHDA, SQIVND (reference sequence). Germline trimming cut 7 bases from V and 3 bases from J; bases unmatched to any gene: 16. The CDR3, as DNA: TGTGCCAGTACCCCGACGCCGGGACTAGCACCAAGCTACGAGCAGTACTTC. The encoded protein is CASTPTPGLAPSYEQYF.

A few counts support this clonotype. The rearrangement links TRBV12-3 or TRBV12-4 to TRBJ2-2; 10 nucleotides agree with TRBD2. V was clipped by 5 bases and J by 7 bases; unmatched bases: 7. CDR3 length: 15 residues. The CDR3 DNA reads as TGTGCCAGCAGTGTACCTTTAGCGGGAGGCGGGGAGCTGTTTTTT. This codes for CASSVPLAGGGELFF.

This clonotype showed up just a few times. The chain uses TRBV9 and TRBJ1-3; 7 bases are shared with TRBD1. The ends lost 3 bases at V and 4 bases at J; junction bases unmatched: 10. The CDR3 extends over 16 amino acids. Looked up from germline, CDR1 is SGDLS and CDR2 is YYNGEE. CDR3: CASSASGTVVGNTIYF. Here the CDR3 DNA reads TGTGCCAGCAGCGCGTCCGGGACAGTGGTAGGAAACACCATATATTTT.

This clonotype was observed at least ten times. V usage is TRBV4-1 and J usage is TRBJ1-3; D perhaps matches TRBD1 (6 bases). Between the trimmed V and J ends, which lost 4 bases and 3 bases, there was a span of 10 bases. CDR1 and CDR2 from the germline V gene are MGHRA and YSYEKL. This CDR3 spans 14 amino acids. The CDR3 loop reads CASSPGQFGNTIYF. For the CDR3, the DNA is TGCGCCAGCAGCCCCGGACAGTTTGGAAACACCATATATTTT.

Ten or more counts support this clonotype. The chain links TRBV11-2 to TRBJ2-7; 7 nucleotides agree with TRBD1. With V trimmed by 5 bases and J by 7 bases, 11 bases remained unmatched. The CDR3 totals 14 residues. Germline V gene sequence: CDR1 SGHAT, CDR2 FQNNGV. CDR3 sequence: CASSPDRAYGEQYF. CDR3 bases: TGTGCCAGCAGCCCTGACAGGGCTTACGGAGAGCAGTACTTC.